This T cell receptor beta chain was obtained from a study of T cells after yellow fever vaccination. TCRdb called the 5' RACE reads again in MiXCR, with one record for every CDR3 protein. The repertoire holds some 350,000 distinct CDR3 sequences, with 7.5% to 9% as singletons. Study-level results: Among primary-vaccination clones, most reappeared after the booster, at just under 98% for CD4 and more than 85% for CD8. Researchers cautioned that FACS-sorted repertoires could harbor abundant clonotypes contaminating from the bulk population.

On this clonotype itself: Its specificity is not known.

With 1 base removed from V and 6 bases from J, the gap between germline ends came to 10 bases. Germline CDR1 is LNHDA and CDR2 is SQIVND (reference sequence). The CDR3 sequence is 14 residues long. This clonotype originated in a man younger than 35 who received the YFV17D yellow fever vaccine. This chain links TRBV19 with TRBJ2-1, with D possibly being TRBD2 (7 bases). The sample in question was PBMCs, obtained on the day of the first yellow fever vaccination. This CDR3 reads CASSIAGGLNEQFF. Written as DNA, the CDR3 is TGTGCCAGTAGTATAGCGGGGGGCCTCAATGAGCAGTTCTTC.